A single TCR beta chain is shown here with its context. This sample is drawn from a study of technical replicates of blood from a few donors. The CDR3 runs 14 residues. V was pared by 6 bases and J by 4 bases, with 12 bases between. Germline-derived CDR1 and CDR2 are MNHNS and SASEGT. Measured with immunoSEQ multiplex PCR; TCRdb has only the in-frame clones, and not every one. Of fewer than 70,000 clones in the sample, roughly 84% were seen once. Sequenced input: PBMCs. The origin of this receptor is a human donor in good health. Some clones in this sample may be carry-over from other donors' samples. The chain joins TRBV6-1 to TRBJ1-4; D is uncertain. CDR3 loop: CASRVRVFNEKLFF. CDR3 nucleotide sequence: TGTGCCAGCAGGGTGCGAGTTTTTAATGAAAAACTGTTTTTT.